Here is one TCR beta chain with its context. As handled by the study authors: Reference gene primer amplification gave estimated nucleated cell counts. Assay: immunoSEQ multiplex PCR; the TCRdb copy retains only in-frame clones and omits some. For V, J and clone size, that table is used; D and trimming come from the DNA. The table has 150,000 to 200,000 clones, roughly 85% seen once. From germline, CDR1 is MNHNS and CDR2 SASEGT. The J segment lost 4 bases and the V segment lost 2 bases, leaving 3 bases of the junction unmatched. The CDR3 contains 14 residues. These data are taken from a study of blood T cell repertoires in COVID-19. Study-wide background: The origin of the acute and convalescent COVID-19 samples was the United States, Italy and Spain.

The TCR was taken from a woman between 25 and 40 years old with acute or convalescent COVID-19. This chain joins TRBV6-1 and TRBJ1-1, with 8 bases fitting TRBD1. Specimen: peripheral blood. CDR3 in amino acids: CASSELDRATEAFF. The CDR3 region has the DNA TGTGCCAGCAGTGAATTGGACAGGGCCACTGAAGCTTTCTTT.